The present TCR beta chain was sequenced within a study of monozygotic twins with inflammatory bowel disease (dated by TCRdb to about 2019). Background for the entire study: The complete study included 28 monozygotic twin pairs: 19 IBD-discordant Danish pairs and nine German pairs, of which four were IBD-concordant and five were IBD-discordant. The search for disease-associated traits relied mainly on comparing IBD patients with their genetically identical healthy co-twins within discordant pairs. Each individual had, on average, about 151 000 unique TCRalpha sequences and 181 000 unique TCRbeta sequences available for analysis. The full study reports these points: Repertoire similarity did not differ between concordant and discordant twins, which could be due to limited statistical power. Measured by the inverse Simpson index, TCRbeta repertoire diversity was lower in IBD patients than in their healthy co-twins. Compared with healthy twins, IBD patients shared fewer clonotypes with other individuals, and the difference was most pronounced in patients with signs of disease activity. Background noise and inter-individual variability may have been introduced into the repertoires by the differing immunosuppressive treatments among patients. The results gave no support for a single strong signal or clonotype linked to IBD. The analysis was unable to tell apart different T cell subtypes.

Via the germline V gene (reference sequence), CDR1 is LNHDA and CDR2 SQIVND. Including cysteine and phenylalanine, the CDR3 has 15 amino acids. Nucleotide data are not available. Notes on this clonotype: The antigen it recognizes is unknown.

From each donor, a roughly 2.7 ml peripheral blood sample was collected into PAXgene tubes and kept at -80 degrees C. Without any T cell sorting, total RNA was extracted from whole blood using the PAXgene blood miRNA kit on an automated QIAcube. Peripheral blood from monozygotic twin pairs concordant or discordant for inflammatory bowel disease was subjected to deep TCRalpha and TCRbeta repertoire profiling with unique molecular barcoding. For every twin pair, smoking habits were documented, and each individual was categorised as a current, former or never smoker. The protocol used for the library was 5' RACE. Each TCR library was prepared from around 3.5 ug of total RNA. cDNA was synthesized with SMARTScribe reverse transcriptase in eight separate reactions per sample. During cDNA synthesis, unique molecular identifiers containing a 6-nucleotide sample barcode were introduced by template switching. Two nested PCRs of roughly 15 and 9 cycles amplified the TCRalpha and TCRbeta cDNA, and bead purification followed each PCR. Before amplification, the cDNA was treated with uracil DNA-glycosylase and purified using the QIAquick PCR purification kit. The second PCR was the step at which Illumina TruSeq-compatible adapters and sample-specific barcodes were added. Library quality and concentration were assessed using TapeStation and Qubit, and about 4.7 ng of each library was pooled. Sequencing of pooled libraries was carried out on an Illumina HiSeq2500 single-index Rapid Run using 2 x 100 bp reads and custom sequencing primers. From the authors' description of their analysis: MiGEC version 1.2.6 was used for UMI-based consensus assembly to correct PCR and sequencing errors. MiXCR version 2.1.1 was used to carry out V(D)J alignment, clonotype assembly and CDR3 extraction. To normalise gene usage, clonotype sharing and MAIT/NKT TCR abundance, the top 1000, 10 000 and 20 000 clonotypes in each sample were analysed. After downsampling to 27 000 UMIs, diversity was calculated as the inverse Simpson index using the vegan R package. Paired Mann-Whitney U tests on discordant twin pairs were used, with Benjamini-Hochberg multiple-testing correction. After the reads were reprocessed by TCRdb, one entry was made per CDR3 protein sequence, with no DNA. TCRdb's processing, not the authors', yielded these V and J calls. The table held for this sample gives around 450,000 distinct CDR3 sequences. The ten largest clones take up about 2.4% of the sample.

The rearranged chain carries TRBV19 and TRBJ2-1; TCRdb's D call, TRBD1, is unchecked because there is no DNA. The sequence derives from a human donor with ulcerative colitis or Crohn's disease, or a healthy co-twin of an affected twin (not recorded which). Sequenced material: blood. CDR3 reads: CASTSRTGNYNEQFF.